This TCR beta chain originates from a study of T cells in Graves' hyperthyroidism and ophthalmopathy. The germline gives CDR1 GTSNPN, CDR2 SVGIG (reference sequence). The CDR3 covers 12 residues. With 2 bases removed from V and 10 bases from J, the gap between germline ends came to 12 bases. The CDR3 regions of TCR beta were amplified from RNA transcripts. Carried out on the TCR CDR3, a first-round RT-PCR used the HTBI primer set. TCRdb fed the multiplex PCR reads into MiXCR, producing one record per CDR3 protein. The sample lists more than 600,000 distinct CDR3 sequences, roughly 15% occurring once. With respect to this clonotype: Its antigen is undetermined.

Study-level results: The majority of expanded thyroid clonotypes above 0.001 also appeared in blood.

Patients between 18 and 65 years old had hyperthyroidism, newly diagnosed and lasting under 2 months. Uncontrolled infection, other autoimmune disease, pregnancy or lactation barred patients from enrollment. Thyroid ultrasound, orbital computed tomography, clinical symptoms, and serum thyroxine and TRAb underpinned diagnoses. The clonotype was recovered from a man aged 18 to 35 with Graves' hyperthyroidism. What was sequenced was blood. This chain joins TRBV30 and TRBJ2-1; D remains unclear. The DNA of the CDR3 is TGTGCCTGGAGTATGCGGCGGCGAGAGCAGTTCTTC. Amino acid sequence: CAWSMRRREQFF.